What follows are 23 T cell receptor beta chains derived from one specimen sequenced in a study of OX40 agonist ivuxolimab in advanced cancers. Sequencing was performed with immunoSEQ multiplex PCR; in TCRdb, only in-frame clones are kept and a portion is missing. Of approximately 82,000 clones detected, around 85% appear once; the ten largest clones hold around 2.4%. Sequenced here: CD4+ or CD8+ T cells sorted from blood, sampled in a trial of the OX40 agonist ivuxolimab. The receptors stem from an adult with an advanced solid tumor such as melanoma, head and neck, liver or kidney cancer.

V and J are TRBV28 and TRBJ1-2; D not certain. This CDR3 region has 13 residues. Germline CDR1 MDHEN, CDR2 SYDVKM. The germline V and J ends were trimmed by 5 bases and 4 bases, with 11 bases remaining between them. DNA for the CDR3: TGTGCCAGCAGTCTAGGAGGGTCCTATGGCTACACCTTC. Translated, it gives CASSLGGSYGYTF.

The gene calls are TRBV29-1 and TRBJ1-2; the match to TRBD1 covers 7 bases. V was clipped by 5 bases and J by 8 bases; unmatched bases: 11. The germline V gene encodes CDR1 SQVTM and CDR2 ANQGSEA. CDR3 size: 13 residues. CDR3 sequence reads: CSVSTGEREGYTF. In DNA form, the CDR3 reads TGCAGCGTTTCAACAGGGGAACGAGAAGGCTACACCTTC.

The chain carries TRBV7-2 and TRBJ1-3; D not certain. Trimming stripped 3 bases from V and 0 bases from J, with 6 bases between. The germline CDR1 and CDR2 sequences are SGHTA and FQGNSA. The CDR3 contains 14 residues. CDR3 bases: TGTGCCAGCAGCTTGGGCAACTCTGGAAACACCATATATTTT. Translated: CASSLGNSGNTIYF.

This clone was seen only a few times. The genes are TRBV4-1 and TRBJ1-5; D gene ambiguous. CDR1 is MGHRA and CDR2 is YSYEKL in the germline V gene. The CDR3 is 15 residues long. V lost 0 bases and J lost 7, with 13 bases in between. CDR3 nucleotide sequence: TGCGCCAGCAGCCAAGATGGATGGGGTCCGCAGCCCCAGCATTTT. Protein: CASSQDGWGPQPQHF.

The chain recombines TRBV5-6 with TRBJ1-2, with 9 nucleotides matching TRBD1. In germline, CDR1 is SGHDT, CDR2 YYEEEE. CDR3 length equals 14 residues. Trimming at V came to 4 bases and at J to 4 bases, leaving 5 bases not matched to a gene. The CDR3 bases are TGTGCCAGCAGCCCGGGACAGGGAAGCTATGGCTACACCTTC. Translated, it gives CASSPGQGSYGYTF.

The genes are TRBV7-3 and TRBJ2-1, with D possibly TRBD1 on 5 matching bases. Trimming cost V 1 base and J 10 bases, with 17 bases left between them. Germline V CDR1 and CDR2: SGHTA, FQGTGA. There are 15 residues in the CDR3. The chain's CDR3 is CASSLSPGQGWEQFF. CDR3 bases: TGTGCCAGCAGCTTAAGTCCAGGGCAGGGATGGGAGCAGTTCTTC.

This chain joins TRBV5-1 and TRBJ2-3, with unresolved D. The CDR3 loop spans 14 amino acids. V lost 4 bases and J lost 1, with 10 bases in between. Germline V gene lookup returns CDR1 SGHRS and CDR2 YFSETQ. The CDR3 protein is CASSTDGRTDTQYF. CDR3 DNA sequence: TGCGCCAGCAGCACCGACGGACGCACAGATACGCAGTATTTT.

The chain is built from TRBV5-1 and TRBJ1-1, with D uncertain. This CDR3 is built from 15 residues. CDR1 is SGHRS, CDR2 YFSETQ, per germline. The V end was cut by 4 bases, the J end by 5 bases, with 18 bases between. In DNA form, the CDR3 reads TGCGCCAGCAGCCCGTCGGAGGAGGGAAGGACTGAAGCTTTCTTT. As protein: CASSPSEEGRTEAFF.

This chain links TRBV4-1 with TRBJ2-7; 13 bases agree with TRBD2. This CDR3 has 15 amino acids. The V gene end was trimmed by 3 bases and the J gene end by 8 bases; junction bases not matched to a gene: 7. Germline CDR1 MGHRA, CDR2 YSYEKL. CDR3 protein: CASSQPLAGGPKQYF. The CDR3 bases are TGCGCCAGCAGCCAGCCACTAGCGGGGGGGCCGAAGCAGTACTTC.

The rearrangement joins TRBV7-3 to TRBJ2-5; weak D call: TRBD1 (6 bases). CDR3 length equals 13 residues. V shed 5 bases and J shed 1 base, with 8 bases lying between them. Germline V CDR1 and CDR2: SGHTA, FQGTGA. The CDR3 here is CASSRGGQETQYF. The CDR3 DNA reads TGTGCCAGCAGCCGAGGGGGCCAAGAGACCCAGTACTTC.

This chain connects TRBV19 to TRBJ2-2; 9 bases line up with TRBD1. Germline V lookup: CDR1 LNHDA, CDR2 SQIVND (reference sequence). CDR3 length: 16 residues. V trimming: 5 bases; J trimming: 0 bases; junction bases outside the gene matches: 4. CDR3 sequence: CASSERTGANTGELFF. Written as DNA, the CDR3 is TGTGCCAGTAGTGAGAGGACAGGGGCGAACACCGGGGAGCTGTTTTTT.

This clone was found once. The chain joins TRBV13 to TRBJ2-3; a weak D match, TRBD1 (5 bases). In germline, CDR1 is PRHDT, CDR2 FYEKMQ (reference sequence). The CDR3 is made up of 15 amino acids. Trimming stripped 0 bases from V and 0 bases from J, with 7 bases between. CDR3 sequence reads: CASSLGHRSTDTQYF. As DNA, the CDR3 is TGTGCCAGCAGCTTAGGCCACAGGAGCACAGATACGCAGTATTTT.

The genes are TRBV6-5 and TRBJ2-2; D uncertain. V was trimmed by 0 bases and J by 2 bases, leaving 10 bases between them. Germline V gene data show CDR1 as MNHEY and CDR2 as SVGAGI. The CDR3 runs to 16 residues. The CDR3 coding sequence is TGTGCCAGCAGTTACTCTCCAGGAACAAACACCGGGGAGCTGTTTTTT. Encoded protein: CASSYSPGTNTGELFF.

This chain links TRBV28 with TRBJ2-3, with a weak D call TRBD1 (6 bases). The germline gives CDR1 MDHEN, CDR2 SYDVKM. The germline V and J ends were trimmed by 6 bases and 0 bases, with 13 bases remaining between them. The CDR3 length is 15 residues. Written as DNA, the CDR3 is TGTGCCAGCAGGGGTACAGGGACAAGCACAGATACGCAGTATTTT. Amino acid sequence: CASRGTGTSTDTQYF.

A single count supports this clone. The rearrangement joins TRBV6-1 to TRBJ2-2, with 7 bases matching TRBD2. The CDR3 is 15 residues long. Germline loops: CDR1 MNHNS, CDR2 SASEGT. V was clipped by 7 bases and J by 2 bases; unmatched bases: 7. The chain's CDR3 is CASIRGVGNTGELFF. The CDR3 DNA reads TGTGCCAGCATTCGGGGGGTTGGCAACACCGGGGAGCTGTTTTTT.

The gene calls are TRBV10-3 and TRBJ2-1; TRBD2 matches at 11 bases. In germline, CDR1 is ENHRY, CDR2 SYGVKD. CDR3 length: 13 amino acids. Trimming at V came to 10 bases and at J to 7 bases, leaving 6 bases not matched to a gene. CDR3 sequence reads: CATLAGARNEQFF. In DNA, the CDR3 is TGTGCCACACTAGCGGGGGCCCGGAATGAGCAGTTCTTC.

The chain has TRBV28 and TRBJ2-1; a possible D gene is TRBD1 (5 bases). The CDR3 is 13 amino acids. V was trimmed by 4 bases and J by 4 bases, leaving 8 bases between them. Germline CDR1 and CDR2: MDHEN and SYDVKM. CDR3 nucleotide sequence: TGTGCCAGCAGTTCAGGGTCGTACAATGAGCAGTTCTTC. It codes for CASSSGSYNEQFF. The variable domain in full, completed from reference TRBV28 and TRBJ2-1, reads DVKVTQSSRYLVKRTGEKVFLECVQDMDHENMFWYRQDPGLGLRLIYFSYDVKMKEKGDIPEGYSVSREKKERFSLILESASTNQTSMYLCASSSGSYNEQFFGPGTRLTVL.

The chain is built from TRBV5-1 and TRBJ2-1; 10 nucleotides agree with TRBD2. Per the germline V gene, CDR1 is SGHRS and CDR2 is YFSETQ. The CDR3 loop spans 14 amino acids. Germline trimming cut 3 bases from V and 9 bases from J; bases unmatched to any gene: 6. CDR3 bases: TGCGCCAGCAGCTCGAGCGGGGGGGCCGGTGAGCAGTTCTTC. Its translation: CASSSSGGAGEQFF.

This sequence joins TRBV19 and TRBJ1-6, with D uncertain. The CDR3 totals 14 residues. Germline V CDR1 and CDR2: LNHDA, SQIVND (reference sequence). Trimming stripped 3 bases from V and 11 bases from J, with 14 bases between. The CDR3 region has the DNA TGTGCCAGTAGTATTCGAGGGAGGGCGGCACCCCTCCACTTT. It yields the protein CASSIRGRAAPLHF.

The rearrangement links TRBV5-1 to TRBJ2-7; a possible D gene is TRBD2 (5 bases). The V end was cut by 3 bases, the J end by 2 bases, with 15 bases between. Germline CDR1 and CDR2: SGHRS and YFSETQ. The CDR3 spans 15 residues. The CDR3 DNA sequence: TGCGCCAGCAGCTCCCCTGTACGGGGAGCCTACGAGCAGTACTTC. Encoded protein: CASSSPVRGAYEQYF.

The V gene is TRBV10-3, the J gene TRBJ1-1, with D perhaps TRBD1 (5 bases). Deletions cut 0 bases from V and 0 bases from J, with 14 bases between. The CDR3 sequence is 17 residues long. The germline V gene encodes CDR1 ENHRY and CDR2 SYGVKD. The CDR3 DNA is TGTGCCATCAGTGAGTCAGGAGGGACTGGGGTGAACACTGAAGCTTTCTTT. Encoded protein: CAISESGGTGVNTEAFF.

This chain links TRBV4-2 with TRBJ2-5; 10 bases are a match to TRBD2. This CDR3 comprises 18 residues. The germline V gene has CDR1 LGHNA and CDR2 YNFKEQ. Unmatched junction bases numbered 10, after V lost 3 bases and J lost 0 bases. The CDR3 coding sequence is TGTGCCAGCAGCCATGGAAATAGCGGGGGGAAGTACCAAGAGACCCAGTACTTC. Protein product: CASSHGNSGGKYQETQYF.

This clone was observed a single time. CDR3 coding DNA: TGTGCCAGCAGCTCAGCGGAAGAGCAGTACTTC. This sequence encodes CASSSAEEQYF. The gene calls are TRBV7-8 and TRBJ2-7, with D tentatively TRBD2 (5 bases). Germline V gives CDR1 SGHVS, CDR2 FQNEAQ. The CDR3 totals 11 residues. The V and J ends lost 4 bases and 7 bases respectively, with 8 bases between them.